The sequence of this TCR beta chain was determined in a study of T cell responses to AZD1222 COVID-19 vaccine. Repertoires were generated with immunoSEQ multiplex PCR, while TCRdb's copy carries only in-frame clones and drops some. The data hold more than 100,000 clones, with around 92% observed a single time. As to this clone: The antigen is not known.

Study-wide results and limits: Targeting of unmutated variant regions was reportedly seen in nearly half of spike-specific TCRs. Spike-specific TCR breadth and depth both grew after two AZD1222 doses.

The sequence was obtained from an adult in good health. Sequencing used peripheral blood, obtained on day 0 of AZD1222 vaccination.

The CDR3 nucleotides are TGCGCCAGCAGCTTGGACCCGGGGCTGAACACTGAAGCTTTCTTT. As protein: CASSLDPGLNTEAFF. The gene calls are TRBV5-1 and TRBJ1-1; a possible D gene is TRBD1 (5 bases). Germline CDR1 is SGHRS and CDR2 is YFSETQ. The CDR3 contains 15 residues. V lost 0 bases and J lost 0, with 9 bases in between. The variable domain in full, with the rest retrieved from reference TRBV5-1 and TRBJ1-1, is KAGVTQTPRYLIKTRGQQVTLSCSPISGHRSVSWYQQTPGQGLQFLFEYFSETQRNKGNFPGRFSGRQFSNSRSEMNVSTLELGDSALYLCASSLDPGLNTEAFFGQGTRLTVV.